This T cell receptor beta chain was captured in a study of CD8 T cells in ankylosing spondylitis. Study-level findings and limits: As reported, disease-linked clones showed significant enrichment in matched ankylosing spondylitis synovial fluid. CD8+ by phenotype, disease-linked clones were relatively rare in peripheral blood. Blood of patients with ankylosing spondylitis appeared to be characterized by a TCR beta motif of seven or eight highly homologous variants.

Molecular-barcoded quantitative 5'-RACE produced these TCR beta libraries. Each CDR3 protein is one row after TCRdb ran MiXCR on the 5' RACE reads. This sample has approximately 300,000 distinct CDR3 sequences, with around 19% found just once. This clonotype came up many times. Its antigen is unknown. Trimming stripped 3 bases from V and 3 bases from J, with 11 bases between. This CDR3 has 15 residues. Germline loops: CDR1 SEHNR, CDR2 FQNEAQ (reference sequence). The clonotype was recovered from a male donor with ankylosing spondylitis or in good health (not recorded which). The J gene is TRBJ2-2, the V gene TRBV7-9; D possibly corresponds to TRBD2 (6 bases). The sequencing sample was made of blood, either unsorted or a sorted T cell fraction (not recorded which). This CDR3 is CASSFGRDYTGELFF. The DNA for the CDR3 is TGTGCCAGCAGCTTCGGACGGGACTACACCGGGGAGCTGTTTTTT.